A single sample gave rise to the 25 T cell receptor beta chains below, sequenced in a study of graft-versus-host responses after intestinal transplantation. Sequencing used immunoSEQ multiplex PCR; TCRdb keeps in-frame clones, though not all of them. This table holds 20,000 to 30,000 clones, 90% to 95% found once. The specimen was PBMCs, collected just under 40 days after intestinal transplant. The receptors were sampled from a human patient who received an intestinal transplant, so some T cells may come from the graft donor.

This clone was detected once. This rearrangement joins TRBV6-5 to TRBJ1-5; D remains ambiguous. This CDR3 contains 11 residues. Trimming pared 6 bases from V and 3 bases from J, leaving 3 bases between. The germline V gene encodes CDR1 MNHEY and CDR2 SVGAGI. The CDR3 nucleotides are TGTGCCAGCAGGTCCAATCAGCCCCAGCATTTT. Translated, it gives CASRSNQPQHF.

CDR3 coding DNA: TGTGCCAGCAGCCCGCGGACCGATTGGGCCTACGAGCAGTACTTC. Its translation is CASSPRTDWAYEQYF. The J gene is TRBJ2-7, the V gene TRBV7-2; D gene unclear. The CDR3 consists of 15 residues. The V gene's germline CDR1 is SGHTA and CDR2 FQGNSA. V shed 5 bases and J shed 2 bases, with 16 bases lying between them.

The genes are TRBV20-1 and TRBJ1-2, with D hard to call. V lost 2 bases and J lost 8, with 9 bases in between. This CDR3 is 11 amino acids long. Germline-derived CDR1 and CDR2 are DFQATT and SNEGSKA (reference sequence). CDR3 DNA sequence: TGCAGTGCTAGATGGAGAGCCGGCTACACCTTC. It encodes CSARWRAGYTF.

This clone was seen a single time. This chain joins TRBV13 and TRBJ1-5, with D perhaps matching TRBD1 (5 bases). CDR3 length equals 16 residues. Trimming removed 3 bases from V and 9 bases from J, with 21 bases in between. Per the germline V gene, CDR1 is PRHDT and CDR2 is FYEKMQ (reference sequence). Here the CDR3 DNA reads TGTGCCAGCAGCTTCGGACAAGGCCTTCGGCGGGGGCCCCAGCATTTT. Translated, it gives CASSFGQGLRRGPQHF.

V is TRBV5-6 and J is TRBJ2-1; the match to TRBD2 covers 7 bases. The CDR3 loop spans 14 amino acids. The J segment lost 4 bases and the V segment lost 4 bases, leaving 5 bases of the junction unmatched. Germline loops: CDR1 SGHDT, CDR2 YYEEEE. CDR3 residues: CASSPGDYYNEQFF. The CDR3, as DNA: TGTGCCAGCAGCCCCGGGGACTATTACAATGAGCAGTTCTTC.

The chain employs TRBV7-9 and TRBJ2-1, with 9 bases identical to TRBD2. Looked up from germline, CDR1 is SEHNR and CDR2 is FQNEAQ (reference sequence). V gave up 3 bases and J gave up 6 bases; unmatched junction bases: 3. The CDR3 contains 14 residues. CDR3 protein: CASSLTSGGNEQFF. The CDR3 DNA is TGTGCCAGCAGCTTGACTAGCGGAGGCAATGAGCAGTTCTTC. Looking up the rest from reference TRBV7-9 and TRBJ2-1 gives the full variable domain: DTGVSQNPRHKITKRGQNVTFRCDPISEHNRLYWYRQTLGQGPEFLTYFQNEAQLEKSRLLSDRFSAERPKGSFSTLEIQRTEQGDSAMYLCASSLTSGGNEQFFGPGTRLTVL.

The chain combines TRBV4-2 with TRBJ2-2; no clear D gene. The V and J ends lost 1 base and 3 bases respectively, with 9 bases between them. The CDR3 totals 15 residues. Per the germline V gene, CDR1 is LGHNA and CDR2 is YNFKEQ. CDR3 nucleotides: TGTGCCAGCAGCCAAGTTGGACCAGACACCGGGGAGCTGTTTTTT. Residues: CASSQVGPDTGELFF.

The V and J genes are TRBV5-5 and TRBJ1-4, with unresolved D. The CDR3 covers 15 residues. V lost 4 bases, J lost 0 bases, and 10 bases lay in between. CDR1 SGHKS and CDR2 YYEKEE come from the germline V gene (reference sequence). This CDR3 reads CASSHRTSTNEKLFF. The CDR3 DNA is TGTGCCAGCAGCCATCGGACCTCAACTAATGAAAAACTGTTTTTT.

The chain employs TRBV29-1 and TRBJ2-5; D remains unclear. V dropped 4 bases and J dropped 0 bases, with 12 bases sitting between them. In germline, CDR1 is SQVTM, CDR2 ANQGSEA. This CDR3 has 14 amino acids. The CDR3 sequence: CSVGRALHQETQYF. The CDR3 DNA is TGCAGCGTTGGAAGGGCACTACACCAAGAGACCCAGTACTTC.

The rearrangement joins TRBV7-9 to TRBJ1-5, with TRBD1 matching 8 bases. Germline values: CDR1 SEHNR, CDR2 FQNEAQ (reference sequence). This CDR3 has 15 residues. With V trimmed by 1 base and J by 3 bases, 2 bases remained unmatched. CDR3 DNA: TGTGCCAGCAGCTTAGACAGGGGGGTCAATCAGCCCCAGCATTTT. Protein sequence: CASSLDRGVNQPQHF.

This chain links TRBV6-1 with TRBJ2-1; 8 bases are a match to TRBD2. There are 15 residues in the CDR3. Germline lookup yields CDR1 MNHNS and CDR2 SASEGT. V gave up 4 bases and J gave up 6 bases; unmatched junction bases: 8. The CDR3 reads CASSVPAGEPNEQFF. In nucleotides, the CDR3 is TGTGCCAGCAGTGTGCCAGCGGGAGAACCCAATGAGCAGTTCTTC.

The V call is TRBV11-2, the J call TRBJ2-2, with D unresolved. Germline-derived CDR1 and CDR2 are SGHAT and FQNNGV. The CDR3 totals 15 residues. Trimming left V 5 bases short and J 5 bases short, with 15 bases between. This CDR3 is CASSPTRRITGELFF. The DNA of the CDR3 is TGTGCCAGCAGCCCGACACGACGCATTACCGGGGAGCTGTTTTTT.

The J gene is TRBJ1-5, the V gene TRBV28; the D gene is possibly TRBD1 (6 bases). This CDR3 is built from 15 residues. V lost 4 bases and J lost 4, with 14 bases in between. Germline values: CDR1 MDHEN, CDR2 SYDVKM. Here the CDR3 DNA reads TGTGCCAGCAGTTCCTGGGGGGCAGGTAATCAGCCCCAGCATTTT. It is translated as CASSSWGAGNQPQHF.

This chain links TRBV5-4 with TRBJ2-7; tentative D call: TRBD1 (5 bases). Germline loops: CDR1 SGHNT, CDR2 YYREEE (reference sequence). V lost 3 bases and J 3 bases, leaving 10 bases between the germline ends. The CDR3 covers 13 residues. As DNA, the CDR3 is TGTGCCAGCAGCTCAGGGTATCTCTACGAGCAGTACTTC. This sequence encodes CASSSGYLYEQYF.

CDR3 loop: CASSQEGQVYSNQPQHF. The CDR3 DNA is TGCGCCAGCAGCCAAGAGGGACAGGTCTATAGCAATCAGCCCCAGCATTTT. J is TRBJ1-5 and V is TRBV4-1, with TRBD1 matching 8 bases. V lost 0 bases, J lost 0 bases, and 4 bases stayed unmatched. The CDR3 covers 17 residues. The germline V gene encodes CDR1 MGHRA and CDR2 YSYEKL.

The chain joins TRBV10-3 to TRBJ1-1, with TRBD1 matching 7 bases. CDR1 and CDR2 from the germline V gene are ENHRY and SYGVKD. The CDR3 loop spans 13 amino acids. V was clipped by 10 bases and J by 0 bases; unmatched bases: 5. The CDR3 DNA follows: TGTGCCAGGAGACAGGGCATGAACACTGAAGCTTTCTTT. Amino acid sequence: CARRQGMNTEAFF.

This chain uses TRBV27 with TRBJ1-1; TRBD1 agrees at 7 bases. V shed 6 bases and J 3 bases; nucleotides not matched to a gene: 4. This CDR3 region has 13 residues. The germline CDR1 and CDR2 sequences are MNHEY and SMNVEV (reference sequence). The CDR3 DNA is TGTGCCAGCAGGCGCACAGGGGACACTGAAGCTTTCTTT. It codes for CASRRTGDTEAFF.

The chain carries TRBV19 and TRBJ2-6, with a possible D match to TRBD1 (5 bases). The germline V gene encodes CDR1 LNHDA and CDR2 SQIVND (reference sequence). The CDR3 runs to 15 residues. V was shortened by 6 bases and J by 2 bases, with 11 bases between the two germline ends. CDR3 nucleotide sequence: TGTGCCAGTAGAATGTCACAGGCTGGGGCCAACGTCCTGACTTTC. Protein sequence: CASRMSQAGANVLTF.

The chain recombines TRBV30 with TRBJ2-1; no definite D call. The CDR3 extends over 13 amino acids. CDR1 and CDR2 (germline): GTSNPN, SVGIG (reference sequence). Trimming removed 0 bases at V and 5 bases at J, with 8 bases between. CDR3 DNA: TGTGCCTGGAGTGTAGGCCAGAACAATGAGCAGTTCTTC. This translates into CAWSVGQNNEQFF. The full variable domain, in which reference TRBV30 and TRBJ2-1 provide the parts outside the CDR3, is SQTIHQWPATLVQPVGSPLSLECTVEGTSNPNLYWYRQAAGRGLQLLFYSVGIGQISSEVPQNLSASRPQDRQFILSSKKLLLSDSGFYLCAWSVGQNNEQFFGPGTRLTVL.

This sequence joins TRBV7-6 and TRBJ2-1; D is undetermined. The CDR3 length is 11 residues. V lost 3 bases to trimming and J lost 6 bases, with 3 bases between them. The germline gives CDR1 SGHVS, CDR2 FNYEAQ. DNA of the CDR3: TGTGCCAGCAGCTTTGGCAATGAGCAGTTCTTC. Its translation: CASSFGNEQFF.

This chain links TRBV7-9 with TRBJ1-5; 10 nucleotides match TRBD1. Germline-derived CDR1 and CDR2 are SEHNR and FQNEAQ (reference sequence). The CDR3 has 13 residues. Germline trimming cut 4 bases from V and 7 bases from J; bases unmatched to any gene: 1. The CDR3 reads CASSWTGGQPQHF. In DNA, the CDR3 is TGTGCCAGCAGCTGGACAGGGGGGCAGCCCCAGCATTTT.

The genes are TRBV19 and TRBJ2-5, with 10 bases identical to TRBD1. The germline CDR1 and CDR2 sequences are LNHDA and SQIVND (reference sequence). The CDR3 is made up of 16 amino acids. J lost 4 bases, V lost 1 base, and 6 bases had no gene match. CDR3: CASSIGRWDRGETQYF. In nucleotides, the CDR3 is TGTGCCAGTAGTATAGGCCGATGGGACAGGGGAGAGACCCAGTACTTC. The full variable domain, in which reference TRBV19 and TRBJ2-5 provide the parts outside the CDR3, is DGGITQSPKYLFRKEGQNVTLSCEQNLNHDAMYWYRQDPGQGLRLIYYSQIVNDFQKGDIAEGYSVSREKKESFPLTVTSAQKNPTAFYLCASSIGRWDRGETQYFGPGTRLLVL.

The rearrangement joins TRBV7-6 to TRBJ2-1; possible D gene TRBD1, 5 bases. This CDR3 contains 14 residues. Germline CDR1 SGHVS, CDR2 FNYEAQ. V was clipped by 1 base and J by 2 bases, with 6 bases between them. CDR3 DNA sequence: TGTGCCAGCAGCTTAGGGGGCACCTACAATGAGCAGTTCTTC. Residues: CASSLGGTYNEQFF.

In its sample, this clone was seen a few times. The rearrangement joins TRBV28 to TRBJ2-7; 8 bases map to TRBD2. After removal of 5 bases from V and 5 bases from J, the junction contained 5 bases not matched to a gene. CDR1 and CDR2 from the germline V gene are MDHEN and SYDVKM. CDR3 size: 13 residues. This CDR3 is CASSPTGGDEQYF. Written as DNA, the CDR3 is TGTGCCAGCAGTCCAACGGGGGGGGACGAGCAGTACTTC.

This chain uses TRBV13 with TRBJ2-7; 15 bases match TRBD2. Germline CDR1 PRHDT, CDR2 FYEKMQ (reference sequence). The ends lost 2 bases at V and 6 bases at J; junction bases unmatched: 11. This CDR3 comprises 18 residues. CDR3 residues: CASSLTLTWTSGRAEQYF. The DNA of the CDR3 is TGTGCCAGCAGCTTAACGTTGACGTGGACTAGCGGGAGGGCCGAGCAGTACTTC.